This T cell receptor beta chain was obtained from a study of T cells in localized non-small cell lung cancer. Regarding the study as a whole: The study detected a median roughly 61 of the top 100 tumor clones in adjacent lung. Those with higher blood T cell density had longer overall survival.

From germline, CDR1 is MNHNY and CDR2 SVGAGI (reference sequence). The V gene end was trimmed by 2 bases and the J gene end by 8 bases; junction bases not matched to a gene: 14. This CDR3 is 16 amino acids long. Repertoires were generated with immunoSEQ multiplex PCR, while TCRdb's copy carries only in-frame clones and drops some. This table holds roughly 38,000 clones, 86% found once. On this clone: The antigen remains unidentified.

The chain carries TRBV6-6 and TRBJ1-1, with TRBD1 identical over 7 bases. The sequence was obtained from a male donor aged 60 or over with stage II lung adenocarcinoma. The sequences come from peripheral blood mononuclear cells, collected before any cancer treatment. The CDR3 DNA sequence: TGTGCCAGCAGTTACCCCCTACAGGGGCCCCAATCGGAAGCTTTCTTT. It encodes CASSYPLQGPQSEAFF.